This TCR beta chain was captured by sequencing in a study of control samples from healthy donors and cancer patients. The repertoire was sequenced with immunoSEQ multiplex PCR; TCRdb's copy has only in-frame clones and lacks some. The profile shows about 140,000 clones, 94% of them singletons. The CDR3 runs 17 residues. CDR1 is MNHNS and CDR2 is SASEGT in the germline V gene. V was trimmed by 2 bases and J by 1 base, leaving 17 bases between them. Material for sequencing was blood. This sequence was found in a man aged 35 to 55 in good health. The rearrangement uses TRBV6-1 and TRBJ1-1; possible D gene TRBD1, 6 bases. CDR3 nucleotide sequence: TGTGCCAGCAGTGAAACGATTTCAGGGGCGGGGAACACTGAAGCTTTCTTT. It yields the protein CASSETISGAGNTEAFF.